This passage covers 24 T cell receptor beta chains from one sample sequenced in a study of cytomegalovirus exposure and HLA in healthy donors. The PCR made use of 60 Vbeta and 13 Jbeta primers. Data came from immunoSEQ multiplex PCR; TCRdb stores just in-frame clones and leaves some out. This table holds 55,000 to 65,000 clones, 65% to 90% found once. What was sequenced was PBMCs. Every receptor here comes from a female donor in good health and CMV-seronegative.

V and J are TRBV4-1 and TRBJ2-3, with 11 bases that match TRBD2. The CDR3 covers 16 residues. Losses at the gene ends were 2 bases for V and 0 bases for J; bases not matched to a gene: 1. Germline V gene data show CDR1 as MGHRA and CDR2 as YSYEKL. The CDR3 region has the DNA TGCGCCAGCAGCCAAAGGACTAGCGGGAGCACAGATACGCAGTATTTT. It encodes CASSQRTSGSTDTQYF.

The chain is built from TRBV11-2 and TRBJ1-1; TRBD1 might be the D (6 bases). Looked up from germline, CDR1 is SGHAT and CDR2 is FQNNGV. Trimming stripped 1 base from V and 0 bases from J, with 9 bases between. The CDR3 covers 15 residues. CDR3 protein: CASSLGGRLNTEAFF. The CDR3 nucleotides read TGTGCCAGCAGCTTAGGGGGGCGACTGAACACTGAAGCTTTCTTT.

The gene calls are TRBV5-8 and TRBJ1-5; D perhaps matches TRBD1 (6 bases). Germline loops: CDR1 SGHTS, CDR2 YDEGEE. The CDR3 runs to 15 residues. The V end lost 2 bases, the J end lost 1 base, and 10 bases lay between the germline ends. The CDR3 spells CASSLGTTSNQPQHF. DNA for the CDR3: TGTGCCAGCAGCTTAGGGACAACGAGCAATCAGCCCCAGCATTTT.

This clone was counted only a few times. V and J are TRBV28 and TRBJ2-7, with 7 nucleotides matching TRBD1. The CDR3 totals 15 residues. CDR1 and CDR2 (germline): MDHEN, SYDVKM. V was clipped by 6 bases and J by 0 bases; unmatched bases: 8. In nucleotides, the CDR3 is TGTGCCAGCAGCCGACTCCGGGACAGCTCCTACGAGCAGTACTTC. Its translation: CASSRLRDSSYEQYF. The complete variable domain, with remaining parts taken from reference TRBV28 and TRBJ2-7, reads DVKVTQSSRYLVKRTGEKVFLECVQDMDHENMFWYRQDPGLGLRLIYFSYDVKMKEKGDIPEGYSVSREKKERFSLILESASTNQTSMYLCASSRLRDSSYEQYFGPGTRLTVT.

The V call is TRBV6-4, the J call TRBJ1-1; D unclear. V lost 6 bases, J lost 1 base, and 18 bases lay in between. This CDR3 spans 16 amino acids. Germline assignment: CDR1 MRHNA and CDR2 SNTAGT. CDR3 sequence: CASRGPCGPANTEAFF. For the CDR3, the DNA is TGTGCCAGCAGGGGTCCATGCGGTCCAGCGAACACTGAAGCTTTCTTT.

The gene calls are TRBV7-9 and TRBJ2-7, with a weak D call TRBD1 (6 bases). This CDR3 spans 18 amino acids. Germline lookup yields CDR1 SEHNR and CDR2 FQNEAQ (reference sequence). The V and J ends lost 5 bases and 1 base respectively, with 24 bases between them. CDR3 sequence reads: CASSSSQGWRANSYEQYF. The CDR3, as DNA: TGTGCCAGCAGCAGCTCCCAGGGGTGGCGGGCCAATTCCTACGAGCAGTACTTC.

V is TRBV29-1 and J is TRBJ2-1; no firm D call. Trimming removed 7 bases from V and 7 bases from J, with 14 bases in between. Germline V gene sequence: CDR1 SQVTM, CDR2 ANQGSEA. The CDR3 totals 12 residues. This CDR3 reads CSAQLVSNEQFF. The CDR3 region has the DNA TGCAGCGCCCAACTCGTTTCGAATGAGCAGTTCTTC.

V usage is TRBV5-1 and J usage is TRBJ2-2, with 12 bases aligning to TRBD2. Germline-derived CDR1 and CDR2 are SGHRS and YFSETQ. This CDR3 has 15 residues. V shed 4 bases and J 5 bases; nucleotides not matched to a gene: 3. CDR3 amino acids: CASSLTSGRTGELFF. The CDR3, as DNA: TGCGCCAGCAGCCTGACTAGCGGGAGAACCGGGGAGCTGTTTTTT.

The chain links TRBV6-5 to TRBJ2-1, with D maybe TRBD2 (6 bases). Germline V gene lookup returns CDR1 MNHEY and CDR2 SVGAGI. The CDR3 length is 14 residues. V lost 6 bases and J lost 1, with 10 bases in between. CDR3 sequence reads: CASRGTGSYNEQFF. CDR3 coding DNA: TGTGCCAGCAGAGGGACTGGATCCTACAATGAGCAGTTCTTC.

Regarding this clone: The identical CDR3 is also encoded by other nucleotide sequences in the sample. The rearrangement joins TRBV5-1 to TRBJ2-5; 16 bases agree with TRBD2. Germline V gives CDR1 SGHRS, CDR2 YFSETQ. The CDR3 contains 15 residues. J lost 5 bases, V lost 4 bases, and 2 bases had no gene match. The CDR3 region has the DNA TGCGCCAGCAGCCCGGGACTAGCGGGAGGGGAGACCCAGTACTTC. Amino acids: CASSPGLAGGETQYF.

The chain joins TRBV7-9 to TRBJ2-1; 11 nucleotides line up with TRBD2. Germline trimming cut 0 bases from V and 5 bases from J; bases unmatched to any gene: 9. The CDR3 extends over 18 amino acids. CDR1 is SEHNR, CDR2 FQNEAQ, per germline (reference sequence). The CDR3 DNA follows: TGTGCCAGCAGCTTAGCTGGTAGCGGGAGGGCCGGGAACAATGAGCAGTTCTTC. Its translation is CASSLAGSGRAGNNEQFF.

The CDR3 is CSVELTSNEQFF. Written as DNA, the CDR3 is TGCAGCGTCGAACTTACTAGCAATGAGCAGTTCTTC. The rearrangement joins TRBV29-1 to TRBJ2-1, with D possibly being TRBD2 (5 bases). There are 12 residues in the CDR3. Trimming pared 6 bases from V and 6 bases from J, leaving 12 bases between. In germline, CDR1 is SQVTM, CDR2 ANQGSEA.

There are a few counts of this clone. One end of the junction does not line up with germline, which may come from a read error. CDR3 sequence (DNA): TGTGCTAGCAGCTTTCAAGGACAGGGACGAAATTCACCCCTCCACTTT. It translates to CASSFQGQGRNSPLHF. The V gene is TRBV7-7, the J gene TRBJ1-6, with 8 nucleotides matching TRBD1. CDR3 length equals 16 residues. Per germline, CDR1 SSHAT and CDR2 FNYEAQ (reference sequence).

The rearrangement joins TRBV18 to TRBJ1-1; D may be TRBD1 (6 bases). The CDR3 contains 17 residues. Deletions cut 10 bases from V and 0 bases from J, with 24 bases between. Germline V gene lookup returns CDR1 KGHSH and CDR2 LQKENI. In DNA, the CDR3 is TGTGCCACCATTCCAGGGGCAGGGGCCTTCATGAACACTGAAGCTTTCTTT. Its protein is CATIPGAGAFMNTEAFF.

The V gene is TRBV5-3, the J gene TRBJ1-1; D not resolved. TRBV5-3 is filed as an ORF, its function uncertain. V gave up 2 bases and J gave up 2 bases, with 13 bases separating them. The CDR3 extends over 15 amino acids. This CDR3 reads CARSFRRVFNTEAFF. The CDR3 DNA reads TGTGCCAGAAGCTTTAGGAGGGTTTTCAACACTGAAGCTTTCTTT.

The V call is TRBV15, the J call TRBJ1-2; 9 bases are shared with TRBD1. With V trimmed by 4 bases and J by 2 bases, 8 bases remained unmatched. The V gene's germline CDR1 is LNHNV and CDR2 YYDKDF (reference sequence). This CDR3 has 16 amino acids. The CDR3 sequence is CATSTTSGTGNYGYTF. CDR3 coding DNA: TGTGCCACCAGCACAACATCCGGGACAGGGAACTATGGCTACACCTTC.

The CDR3 nucleotides read TGTGCCTGGAGATCCAAGAAGGCGGGGGTCTACGAGCAGTACTTC. This gives the protein CAWRSKKAGVYEQYF. The V call is TRBV30, the J call TRBJ2-7, with TRBD2 matching 7 bases. V shed 3 bases and J 3 bases; nucleotides not matched to a gene: 11. The CDR3 contains 15 residues. CDR1 GTSNPN and CDR2 SVGIG come from the germline V gene (reference sequence).

The chain recombines TRBV2 with TRBJ1-3, with TRBD1 matching 7 bases. CDR1 is SNHLY and CDR2 is FYNNEI in the germline V gene. The V and J ends lost 7 bases and 4 bases, in that order; junction bases with no gene match: 7. The CDR3 length is 14 residues. The CDR3 sequence: CASIRGNYGNTIYF. In DNA, the CDR3 is TGTGCCAGCATCAGGGGGAATTACGGAAACACCATATATTTT.

This clone was detected once. This rearrangement joins TRBV7-2 to TRBJ2-3; maybe TRBD2 (5 bases). Germline values: CDR1 SGHTA, CDR2 FQGNSA. Between the trimmed V and J ends, which lost 1 base and 8 bases, there was a span of 16 bases. This CDR3 region has 15 residues. CDR3 sequence: CASSLEGTRSGTQYF. CDR3 nucleotides: TGTGCCAGCAGCTTAGAAGGAACTAGGAGTGGTACGCAGTATTTT.

The J gene is TRBJ2-1, the V gene TRBV27, with 10 bases lining up with TRBD1. The trim removed 5 bases at V and 1 base at J, leaving 8 bases unmatched. Germline CDR1 is MNHEY and CDR2 is SMNVEV (reference sequence). There are 17 residues in the CDR3. CDR3 protein: CASSLPGTGVSYNEQFF. DNA for the CDR3: TGTGCCAGCAGTCTCCCAGGGACAGGGGTATCCTACAATGAGCAGTTCTTC.

The chain employs TRBV11-2 and TRBJ1-1; D is undetermined. The CDR3 loop spans 14 amino acids. Germline V gene sequence: CDR1 SGHAT, CDR2 FQNNGV. V lost 4 bases and J lost 2, with 11 bases in between. In DNA, the CDR3 is TGTGCCAGCAGCTCCAATCCGGTTAACACTGAAGCTTTCTTT. Its translation is CASSSNPVNTEAFF.

The rearrangement joins TRBV11-1 to TRBJ2-3; 12 positions agree with TRBD1. Trimming at V came to 5 bases and at J to 5 bases, leaving 5 bases not matched to a gene. The CDR3 sequence is 15 residues long. CDR1 and CDR2 (germline): SGHAT, FQDESV (reference sequence). CDR3 amino acids: CASSTRDRGRDTQYF. The CDR3 bases are TGTGCCAGCAGCACCAGGGACAGGGGGCGAGATACGCAGTATTTT.

The chain combines TRBV25-1 with TRBJ2-3; 8 bases align to TRBD1. The J segment lost 8 bases and the V segment lost 4 bases, leaving 2 bases of the junction unmatched. Germline V CDR1 and CDR2: MGHDK, SYGVNS. This CDR3 is built from 12 residues. The CDR3 spells CASSAQGGTQYF. DNA for the CDR3: TGTGCCAGCAGTGCACAGGGGGGTACGCAGTATTTT.

The chain couples TRBV28 to TRBJ2-2; TRBD2 might be the D (6 bases). The germline V gene has CDR1 MDHEN and CDR2 SYDVKM. The CDR3 is made up of 18 amino acids. The ends were cut back, 6 bases at V and 3 bases at J, with 23 bases in the middle. The CDR3, as DNA: TGTGCCAGCAGCCCCGTTCAGCCGTTAGGGGAGGACACCGGGGAGCTGTTTTTT. Translating gives CASSPVQPLGEDTGELFF.